This T cell receptor (beta chain) originates from a study of T cells after yellow fever vaccination. The CDR3 runs 17 residues. CDR1 and CDR2 (germline): SGHTA, FQGNSA. Trimming cost V 5 bases and J 4 bases, with 23 bases left between them. TCRdb reanalysed the 5' RACE reads using MiXCR and keeps one entry per CDR3 protein. The table has roughly 180,000 distinct CDR3 sequences, roughly 6.4% seen once. This sequence joins TRBV7-2 and TRBJ1-2; D is ambiguous. The material was CD4+ T cells sorted from PBMCs, obtained on the day of the first yellow fever vaccination. This sequence was found in a man younger than 30 who received the YFV17D yellow fever vaccine. The CDR3 DNA is TGTGCCAGCAGCCCAGTTGCTAACCGGGCCACCATCTATGGCTACACCTTC. It specifies CASSPVANRATIYGYTF.